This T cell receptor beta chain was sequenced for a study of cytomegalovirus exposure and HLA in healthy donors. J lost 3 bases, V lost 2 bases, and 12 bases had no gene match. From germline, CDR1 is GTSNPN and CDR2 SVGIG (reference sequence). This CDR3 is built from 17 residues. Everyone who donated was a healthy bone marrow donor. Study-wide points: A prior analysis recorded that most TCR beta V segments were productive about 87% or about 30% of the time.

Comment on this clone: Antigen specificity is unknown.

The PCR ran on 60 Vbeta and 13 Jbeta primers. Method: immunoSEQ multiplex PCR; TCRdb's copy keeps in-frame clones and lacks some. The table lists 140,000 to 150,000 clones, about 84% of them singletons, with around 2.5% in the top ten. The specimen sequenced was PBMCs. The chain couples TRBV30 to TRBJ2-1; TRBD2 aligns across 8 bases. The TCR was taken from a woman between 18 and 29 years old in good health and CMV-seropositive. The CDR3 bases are TGTGCCTGGAGTACGGGAGGCGGGGGGCCGGACTACAATGAGCAGTTCTTC. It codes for CAWSTGGGGPDYNEQFF.